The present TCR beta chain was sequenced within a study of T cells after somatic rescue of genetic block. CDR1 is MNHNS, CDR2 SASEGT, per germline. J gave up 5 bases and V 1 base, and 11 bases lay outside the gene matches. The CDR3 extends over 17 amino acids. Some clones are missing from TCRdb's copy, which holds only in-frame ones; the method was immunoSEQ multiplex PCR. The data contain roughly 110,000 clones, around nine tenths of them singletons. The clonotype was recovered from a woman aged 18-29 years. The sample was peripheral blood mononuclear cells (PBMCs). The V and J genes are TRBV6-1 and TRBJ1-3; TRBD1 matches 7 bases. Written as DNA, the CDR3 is TGTGCCAGCAGTGAAGTAGGGGGCCCATCATCGAGAAACACCATATATTTT. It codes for CASSEVGGPSSRNTIYF.